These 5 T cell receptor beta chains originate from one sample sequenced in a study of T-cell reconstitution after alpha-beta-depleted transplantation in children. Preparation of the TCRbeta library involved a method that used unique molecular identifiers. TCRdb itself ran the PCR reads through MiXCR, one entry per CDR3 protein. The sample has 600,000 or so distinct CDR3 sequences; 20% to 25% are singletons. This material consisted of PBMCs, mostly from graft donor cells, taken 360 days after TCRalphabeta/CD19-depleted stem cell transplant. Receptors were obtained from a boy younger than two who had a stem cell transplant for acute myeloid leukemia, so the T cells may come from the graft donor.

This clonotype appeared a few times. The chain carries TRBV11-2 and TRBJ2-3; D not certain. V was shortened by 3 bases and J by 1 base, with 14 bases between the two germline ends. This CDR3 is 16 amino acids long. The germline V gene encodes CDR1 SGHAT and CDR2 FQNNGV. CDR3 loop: CASSFEAAWGTDTQYF. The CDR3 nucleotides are TGTGCCAGCAGCTTCGAAGCAGCCTGGGGCACAGATACGCAGTATTTT. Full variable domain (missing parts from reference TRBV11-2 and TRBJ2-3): EAGVAQSPRYKIIEKRQSVAFWCNPISGHATLYWYQQILGQGPKLLIQFQNNGVVDDSQLPKDRFSAERLKGVDSTLKIQPAKLEDSAVYLCASSFEAAWGTDTQYFGPGTRLTVL.

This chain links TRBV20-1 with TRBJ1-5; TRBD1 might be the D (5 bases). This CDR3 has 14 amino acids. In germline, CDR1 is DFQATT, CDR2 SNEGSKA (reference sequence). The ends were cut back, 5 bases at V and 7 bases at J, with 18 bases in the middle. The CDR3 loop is CSAGTGQGRQPQHF. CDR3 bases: TGCAGTGCTGGGACTGGGCAGGGTAGGCAGCCCCAGCATTTT.

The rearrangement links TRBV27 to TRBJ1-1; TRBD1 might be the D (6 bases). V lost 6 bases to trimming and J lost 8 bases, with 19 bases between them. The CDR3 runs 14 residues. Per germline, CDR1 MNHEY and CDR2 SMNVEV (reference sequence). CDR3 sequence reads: CASSQIQGRGEAFF. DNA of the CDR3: TGTGCCAGCAGCCAAATCCAGGGTAGGGGGGAAGCTTTCTTT.

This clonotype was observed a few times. CDR3 bases: TGCGCCAGCAGCCAAGATCCCCGGGACCTTTTGGACGAGCAGTACTTC. Its protein product is CASSQDPRDLLDEQYF. V is TRBV4-3 and J is TRBJ2-7, with D tentatively TRBD1 or TRBD2 (5 bases each). The CDR3 spans 16 residues. CDR1 and CDR2 from the germline V gene are LGHNA and YSLEER. Between the trimmed V and J ends, which lost 0 bases and 5 bases, there was a span of 17 bases.

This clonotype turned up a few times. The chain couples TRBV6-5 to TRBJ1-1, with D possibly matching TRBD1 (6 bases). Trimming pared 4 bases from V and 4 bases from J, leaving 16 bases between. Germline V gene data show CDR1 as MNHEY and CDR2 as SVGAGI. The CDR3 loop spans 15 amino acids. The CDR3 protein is CASSWNRVRGTEAFF. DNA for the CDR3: TGTGCCAGCAGTTGGAACAGGGTAAGGGGCACTGAAGCTTTCTTT.